The 7 T cell receptor beta chains below come from one sample, sequenced in a study of CD8 T cells in Susac syndrome. The RNA, about 0.45 to 1 ug, was put through reverse transcription using random hexamers. TCRdb passed the immunoSEQ multiplex PCR reads through MiXCR, listing each CDR3 protein once. This table holds a few hundred thousand distinct CDR3 sequences, about 88% found once. Input material: CD8+ T cells from PBMCs. The origin of the receptors is a human donor with multiple sclerosis.

This clonotype turned up a few times. CDR3 protein: CASSFDRDSYEQYF. The CDR3 nucleotides read TGTGCCAGCAGTTTCGACAGGGATTCCTACGAGCAGTACTTC. The chain has TRBV12-3 or TRBV12-4 and TRBJ2-7; TRBD1 agrees at 7 bases. V shed 3 bases and J 1 base; nucleotides not matched to a gene: 3. This CDR3 is built from 14 residues.

V gene TRBV28 combines with J gene TRBJ2-2; no reliable D call. Trimming removed 4 bases from V and 5 bases from J, with 5 bases in between. This CDR3 is 12 amino acids long. Germline V gene sequence: CDR1 MDHEN, CDR2 SYDVKM. This CDR3 reads CASSYRTGELFF. The CDR3, as DNA: TGTGCCAGCAGTTACCGTACCGGGGAGCTGTTTTTT.

The V and J genes are TRBV3-1 and TRBJ2-5; no definite D call. This CDR3 comprises 15 residues. V shed 4 bases and J shed 4 bases, with 16 bases lying between them. Germline CDR1 and CDR2: LGHDT and YNNKEL (reference sequence). This chain's CDR3 is CASSRPVWPVETQYF. The CDR3 DNA follows: TGTGCCAGCAGCCGACCCGTATGGCCAGTAGAGACCCAGTACTTC.

V is TRBV7-2 and J is TRBJ2-5, with 7 bases that match TRBD2. Trimming removed 1 base from V and 2 bases from J; junction bases left unmatched: 4. The germline CDR1 and CDR2 sequences are SGHTA and FQGNSA. The CDR3 length is 15 residues. The CDR3 protein is CASSLVLGRQETQYF. For the CDR3, the DNA is TGTGCCAGCAGCTTAGTACTCGGGAGGCAAGAGACCCAGTACTTC.

This clonotype has only a few counts. The chain combines TRBV7-6 with TRBJ2-7; 12 nucleotides agree with TRBD2. After removal of 5 bases from V and 3 bases from J, the junction contained 11 bases not matched to a gene. The CDR3 sequence is 17 residues long. Germline assignment: CDR1 SGHVS and CDR2 FNYEAQ. CDR3 bases: TGTGCCAGCAGCCTCGCCGGGCTAGCGGGAGGGGACTACGAGCAGTACTTC. Its translation is CASSLAGLAGGDYEQYF.

The chain uses TRBV28 and TRBJ1-5; 8 nucleotides agree with TRBD1. This CDR3 has 18 amino acids. Per germline, CDR1 MDHEN and CDR2 SYDVKM. The V and J ends lost 5 bases and 0 bases, in that order; junction bases with no gene match: 12. DNA for the CDR3: TGTGCCAGCAGTCCGAGGACAGGGAGCGACTATAGCAATCAGCCCCAGCATTTT. This codes for CASSPRTGSDYSNQPQHF.

The V and J genes are TRBV2 and TRBJ1-2; the D gene is possibly TRBD1 (6 bases). The V gene's germline CDR1 is SNHLY and CDR2 FYNNEI. The CDR3 runs to 13 residues. The ends were cut back, 4 bases at V and 7 bases at J, with 13 bases in the middle. Here the CDR3 DNA reads TGTGCCAGCAGTGGTGGACAGCTTGGTGGCTACACCTTC. Translating gives CASSGGQLGGYTF.